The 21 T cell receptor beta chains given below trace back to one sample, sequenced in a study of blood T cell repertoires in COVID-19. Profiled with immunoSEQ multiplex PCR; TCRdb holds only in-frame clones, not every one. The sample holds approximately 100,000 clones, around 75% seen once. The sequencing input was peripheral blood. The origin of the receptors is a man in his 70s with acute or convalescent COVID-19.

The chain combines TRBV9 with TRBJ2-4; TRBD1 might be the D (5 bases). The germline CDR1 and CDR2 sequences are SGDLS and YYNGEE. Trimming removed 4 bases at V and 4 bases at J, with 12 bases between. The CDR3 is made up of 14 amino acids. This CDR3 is CASSLGQAKNIQYF. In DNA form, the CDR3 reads TGTGCCAGCAGCTTAGGACAAGCAAAAAACATTCAGTACTTC. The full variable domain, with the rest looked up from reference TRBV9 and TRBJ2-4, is DSGVTQTPKHLITATGQRVTLRCSPRSGDLSVYWYQQSLDQGLQFLIQYYNGEERAKGNILERFSAQQFPDLHSELNLSSLELGDSALYFCASSLGQAKNIQYFGAGTRLSVL.

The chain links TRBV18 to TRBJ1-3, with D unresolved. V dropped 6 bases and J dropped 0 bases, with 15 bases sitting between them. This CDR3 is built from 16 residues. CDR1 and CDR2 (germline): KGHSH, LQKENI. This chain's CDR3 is CASSPRAASSGNTIYF. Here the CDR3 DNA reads TGTGCCAGCTCCCCCAGAGCAGCGAGCTCTGGAAACACCATATATTTT.

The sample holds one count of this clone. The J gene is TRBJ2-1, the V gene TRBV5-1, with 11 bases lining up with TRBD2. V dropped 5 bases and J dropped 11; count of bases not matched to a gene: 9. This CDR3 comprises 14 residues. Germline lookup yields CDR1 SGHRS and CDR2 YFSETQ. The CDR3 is CASRYVLAGEKQFF. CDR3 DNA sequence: TGCGCCAGCAGATACGTACTAGCGGGGGAGAAGCAGTTCTTC.

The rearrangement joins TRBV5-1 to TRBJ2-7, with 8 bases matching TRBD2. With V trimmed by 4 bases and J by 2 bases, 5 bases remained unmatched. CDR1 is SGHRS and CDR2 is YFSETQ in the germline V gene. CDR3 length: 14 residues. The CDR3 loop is CASSREGEAYEQYF. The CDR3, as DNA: TGCGCCAGCAGCCGGGAGGGGGAGGCCTACGAGCAGTACTTC.

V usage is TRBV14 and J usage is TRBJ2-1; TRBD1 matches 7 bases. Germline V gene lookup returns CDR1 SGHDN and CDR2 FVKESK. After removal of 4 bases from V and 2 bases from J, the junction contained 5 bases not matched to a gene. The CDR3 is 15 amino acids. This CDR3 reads CASSRLGTAYNEQFF. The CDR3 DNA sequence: TGTGCCAGCAGCCGCCTCGGGACAGCCTACAATGAGCAGTTCTTC.

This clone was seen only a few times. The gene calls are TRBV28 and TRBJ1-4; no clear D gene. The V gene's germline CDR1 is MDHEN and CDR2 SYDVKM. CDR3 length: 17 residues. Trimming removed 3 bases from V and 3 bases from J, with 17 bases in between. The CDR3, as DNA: TGTGCCAGCAGTTTCTTGGGTTCGGGGTCCCCTAATGAAAAACTGTTTTTT. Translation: CASSFLGSGSPNEKLFF.

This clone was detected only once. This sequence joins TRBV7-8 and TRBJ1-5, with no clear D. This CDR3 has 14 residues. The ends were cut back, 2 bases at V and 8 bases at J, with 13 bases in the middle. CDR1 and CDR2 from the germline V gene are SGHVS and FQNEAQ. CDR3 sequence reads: CASSLTNYNKPQHF. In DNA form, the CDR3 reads TGTGCCAGCAGCTTAACGAACTATAATAAGCCCCAGCATTTT.

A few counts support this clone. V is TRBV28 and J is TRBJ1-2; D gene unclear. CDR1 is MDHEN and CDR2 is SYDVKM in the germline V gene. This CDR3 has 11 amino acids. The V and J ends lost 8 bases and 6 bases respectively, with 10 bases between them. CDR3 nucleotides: TGTGCCAGCGGACGGACTGATGGCTACACCTTC. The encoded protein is CASGRTDGYTF.

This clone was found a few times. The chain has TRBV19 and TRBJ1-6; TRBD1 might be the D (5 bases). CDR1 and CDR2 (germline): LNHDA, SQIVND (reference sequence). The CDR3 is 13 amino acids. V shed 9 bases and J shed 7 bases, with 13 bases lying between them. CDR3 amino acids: CASTGLDNSPLHF. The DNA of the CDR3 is TGTGCCAGCACGGGACTTGACAATTCACCCCTCCACTTT.

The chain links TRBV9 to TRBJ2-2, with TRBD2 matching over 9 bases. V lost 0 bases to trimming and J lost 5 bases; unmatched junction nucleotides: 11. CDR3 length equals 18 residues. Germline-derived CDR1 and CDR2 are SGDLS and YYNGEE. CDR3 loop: CASSVALAGGPRTGELFF. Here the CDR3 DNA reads TGTGCCAGCAGCGTAGCTCTGGCGGGAGGGCCCCGGACCGGGGAGCTGTTTTTT.

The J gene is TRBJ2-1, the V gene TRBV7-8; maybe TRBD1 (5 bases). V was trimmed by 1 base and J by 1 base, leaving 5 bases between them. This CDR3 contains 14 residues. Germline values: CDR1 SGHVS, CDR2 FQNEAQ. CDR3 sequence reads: CASSLGTSYNEQFF. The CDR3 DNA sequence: TGTGCCAGCAGCTTAGGGACATCCTACAATGAGCAGTTCTTC.

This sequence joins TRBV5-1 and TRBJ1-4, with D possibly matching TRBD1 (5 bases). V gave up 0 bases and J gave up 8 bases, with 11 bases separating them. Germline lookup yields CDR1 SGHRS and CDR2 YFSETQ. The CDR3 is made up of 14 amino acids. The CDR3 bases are TGCGCCAGCAGCTTGGAAAGGGGCGAGGAAAAACTGTTTTTT. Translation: CASSLERGEEKLFF.

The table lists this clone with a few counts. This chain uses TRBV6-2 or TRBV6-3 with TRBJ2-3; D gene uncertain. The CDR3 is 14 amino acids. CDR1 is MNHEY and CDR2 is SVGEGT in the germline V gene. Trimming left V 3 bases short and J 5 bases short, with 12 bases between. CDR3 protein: CASSYPYPRDTQYF. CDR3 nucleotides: TGTGCCAGCAGTTATCCCTACCCGAGAGATACGCAGTATTTT.

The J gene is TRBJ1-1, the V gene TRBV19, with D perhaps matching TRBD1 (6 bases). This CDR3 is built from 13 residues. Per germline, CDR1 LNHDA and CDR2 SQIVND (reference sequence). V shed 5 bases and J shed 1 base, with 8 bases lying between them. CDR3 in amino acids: CASSEGQNTEAFF. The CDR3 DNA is TGTGCCAGTAGTGAGGGACAGAACACTGAAGCTTTCTTT.

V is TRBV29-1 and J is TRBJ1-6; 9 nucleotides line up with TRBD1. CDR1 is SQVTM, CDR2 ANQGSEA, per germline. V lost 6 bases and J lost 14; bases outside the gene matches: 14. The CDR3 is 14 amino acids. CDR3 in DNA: TGCAGCGTCGCGACAGGGGGGGGCTCGGTATCCCTCCACTTT. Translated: CSVATGGGSVSLHF.

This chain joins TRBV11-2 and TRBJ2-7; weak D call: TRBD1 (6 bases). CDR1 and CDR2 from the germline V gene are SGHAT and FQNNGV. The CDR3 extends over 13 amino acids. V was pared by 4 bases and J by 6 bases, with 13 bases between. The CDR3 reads CASSWTRGSEQYF. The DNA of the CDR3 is TGTGCCAGCAGCTGGACCAGGGGAAGCGAGCAGTACTTC.

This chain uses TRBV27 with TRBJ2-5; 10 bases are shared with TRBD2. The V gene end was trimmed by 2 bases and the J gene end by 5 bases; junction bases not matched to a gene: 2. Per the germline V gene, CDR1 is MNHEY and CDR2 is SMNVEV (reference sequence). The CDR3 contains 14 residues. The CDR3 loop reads CASSLLAGVETQYF. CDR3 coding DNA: TGTGCCAGCAGTTTACTAGCGGGAGTGGAGACCCAGTACTTC.

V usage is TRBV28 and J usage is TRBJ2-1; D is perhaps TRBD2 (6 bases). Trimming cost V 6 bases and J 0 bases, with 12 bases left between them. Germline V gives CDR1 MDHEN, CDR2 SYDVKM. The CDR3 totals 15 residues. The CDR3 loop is CASSREEGSYNEQFF. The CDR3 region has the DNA TGTGCCAGCAGCCGTGAGGAGGGCTCCTACAATGAGCAGTTCTTC. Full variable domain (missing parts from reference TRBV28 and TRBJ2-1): DVKVTQSSRYLVKRTGEKVFLECVQDMDHENMFWYRQDPGLGLRLIYFSYDVKMKEKGDIPEGYSVSREKKERFSLILESASTNQTSMYLCASSREEGSYNEQFFGPGTRLTVL.

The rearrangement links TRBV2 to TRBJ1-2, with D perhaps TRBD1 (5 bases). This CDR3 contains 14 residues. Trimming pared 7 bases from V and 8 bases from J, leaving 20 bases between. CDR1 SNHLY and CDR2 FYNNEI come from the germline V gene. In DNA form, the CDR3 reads TGTGCCAGCATTCCCGGGGACTGGGCCCGGGGCTACACCTTC. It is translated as CASIPGDWARGYTF.

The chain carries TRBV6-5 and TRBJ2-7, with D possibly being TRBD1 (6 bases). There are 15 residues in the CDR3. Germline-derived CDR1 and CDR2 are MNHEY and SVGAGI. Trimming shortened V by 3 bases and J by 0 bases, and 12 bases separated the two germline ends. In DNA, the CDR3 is TGTGCCAGCAGTTATTCATCGGACAGCTCCTACGAGCAGTACTTC. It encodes CASSYSSDSSYEQYF.

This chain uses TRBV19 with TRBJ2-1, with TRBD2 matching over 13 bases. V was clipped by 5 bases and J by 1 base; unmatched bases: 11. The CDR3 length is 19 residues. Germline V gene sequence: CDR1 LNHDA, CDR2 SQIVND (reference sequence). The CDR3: CASSPGLAGIRVSYNEQFF. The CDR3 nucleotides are TGTGCCAGTAGTCCGGGACTAGCGGGAATCCGGGTTTCCTACAATGAGCAGTTCTTC.